The next 27 T cell receptor beta chains were all read from a single sample in a study of vaccination effects on CD4 cells after COVID-19. The protocol was immunoSEQ multiplex PCR, while the TCRdb copy is restricted to in-frame clones and leaves out a portion. The data hold under 75,000 clones, with about four fifths observed a single time. Antigen-specific CD4+ T cells were expanded with viral peptide pools in the ViraFEST assay before sequencing. Cells that had been cultured for roughly 9 days were the source of isolated CD4+ T cells. People in the vaccine group had not been infected with SARS-CoV-2 before, and their nucleocapsid antibodies were negative. These receptors have no identified antigens. Sample: CD4+ T cells from PBMCs cultured with SARS-CoV-2 spike peptides, taken before COVID-19 vaccination. All receptors come from a human donor who received a COVID-19 vaccine.

The chain joins TRBV13 to TRBJ2-1, with TRBD2 matching 14 bases. Germline CDR1 and CDR2: PRHDT and FYEKMQ (reference sequence). V trimming: 3 bases; J trimming: 3 bases; junction bases outside the gene matches: 7. The CDR3 extends over 18 amino acids. The CDR3 region has the DNA TGTGCCAGCAGCTTGGTCGGGACTAGCGGGGGCTTCTACAATGAGCAGTTCTTC. Translating gives CASSLVGTSGGFYNEQFF.

V is TRBV5-1 and J is TRBJ2-4, with D perhaps being TRBD1 or TRBD2 (5 bases each). The germline gives CDR1 SGHRS, CDR2 YFSETQ. The V end lost 4 bases, the J end lost 0 bases, and 17 bases lay between the germline ends. This CDR3 has 17 amino acids. The CDR3 coding sequence is TGCGCCAGCAGCAGTGGGACGTCGGGGATAGCCAAAAACATTCAGTACTTC. This gives the protein CASSSGTSGIAKNIQYF.

V usage is TRBV15 and J usage is TRBJ1-4, with a weak D call TRBD1 (5 bases). CDR1 and CDR2 (germline): LNHNV, YYDKDF (reference sequence). Trimming removed 3 bases at V and 5 bases at J, with 10 bases between. CDR3 length equals 14 residues. CDR3 in DNA: TGTGCCACCAGCAGGGGGGAGGGGAATGAAAAACTGTTTTTT. It codes for CATSRGEGNEKLFF.

CDR3 nucleotide sequence: TGTGCCAGCAGCCAAGAAAGCGCGGGAGAGACATACGAGCAGTACGTC. Translated, it gives CASSQESAGETYEQYV. V usage is TRBV3-1 (or the pseudogene TRBV3-2) and J usage is TRBJ2-7; 7 bases map to TRBD2. V shed 0 bases, J shed 4 bases, and the junction held 9 bases outside the gene matches. The germline gives CDR1 LGHDT, CDR2 YNNKEL (reference sequence). This CDR3 is 16 amino acids long.

The genes are TRBV20-1 and TRBJ2-5, with D unresolved. Looked up from germline, CDR1 is DFQATT and CDR2 is SNEGSKA (reference sequence). CDR3 length: 11 amino acids. With 3 bases removed from V and 3 bases from J, the gap between germline ends came to 5 bases. The CDR3 region has the DNA TGCAGTGCTAGTGGGAAAGAGACCCAGTACTTC. Its protein is CSASGKETQYF.

CDR3 DNA sequence: TGCGCCAGCAGCTTCGAGCGGACAGGGATGGGAGAGACCCAGTACTTC. Protein: CASSFERTGMGETQYF. The V and J genes are TRBV5-1 and TRBJ2-5; TRBD1 aligns across 8 bases. After removal of 2 bases from V and 4 bases from J, the junction contained 10 bases not matched to a gene. The CDR3 has 16 residues. Germline values: CDR1 SGHRS, CDR2 YFSETQ.

The gene calls are TRBV6-2 or TRBV6-3 and TRBJ2-7, with D perhaps TRBD1 (5 bases). Germline V gene lookup returns CDR1 MNHEY and CDR2 SVGEGT. The germline V and J ends were trimmed by 1 base and 6 bases, with 10 bases remaining between them. The CDR3 has 13 amino acids. The CDR3: CASSYYRQSEQYV. The CDR3 DNA reads as TGTGCCAGCAGTTACTACAGGCAGAGCGAGCAGTACGTC.

The V call is TRBV11-3, the J call TRBJ2-1; D not certain. This CDR3 is 15 amino acids long. The V end was cut by 1 base, the J end by 1 base, with 8 bases between. Germline V gene data show CDR1 as SGHNT and CDR2 as YENEEA. CDR3 DNA sequence: TGTGCCAGCAGCTTAGGTTCTGTGTCCTACAATGAGCAGTTCTTC. The encoded protein is CASSLGSVSYNEQFF.

V usage is TRBV28 and J usage is TRBJ1-1; TRBD1 might be the D (5 bases). V shed 5 bases and J shed 0 bases, with 13 bases lying between them. The V gene's germline CDR1 is MDHEN and CDR2 SYDVKM. CDR3 length equals 15 residues. CDR3 protein: CASSTWGPMNTEAFF. CDR3 DNA: TGTGCCAGCAGTACTTGGGGCCCGATGAACACTGAAGCTTTCTTT.

The V gene is TRBV6-2 or TRBV6-3, the J gene TRBJ1-2, with 8 nucleotides matching TRBD1. This CDR3 contains 15 residues. J lost 8 bases, V lost 6 bases, and 14 bases had no gene match. Germline V gene sequence: CDR1 MNHEY, CDR2 SVGEGT. The CDR3 reads CASSRTGIPPSGYTF. The CDR3 DNA reads as TGTGCCAGCAGCCGGACAGGGATCCCCCCGTCGGGCTACACCTTC.

The chain has TRBV7-2 and TRBJ1-2; the match to TRBD1 covers 7 bases. The J segment lost 5 bases and the V segment lost 3 bases, leaving 9 bases of the junction unmatched. Germline values: CDR1 SGHTA, CDR2 FQGNSA. The CDR3 covers 15 residues. CDR3 residues: CASSLVTGVEYGYTF. DNA for the CDR3: TGTGCCAGCAGCTTGGTTACAGGGGTAGAGTATGGCTACACCTTC.

This clone has just one count. The gene calls are TRBV6-6 and TRBJ1-5; the match to TRBD1 covers 9 bases. This CDR3 is built from 16 residues. Germline V lookup: CDR1 MNHNY, CDR2 SVGAGI (reference sequence). Losses at the gene ends were 0 bases for V and 7 bases for J; bases not matched to a gene: 7. CDR3 nucleotides: TGTGCCAGCAGTTACTCCGGGACAGGGATTAGGCAGCCCCAGCATTTT. As protein: CASSYSGTGIRQPQHF.

The genes are TRBV24-1 and TRBJ2-2; D call uncertain. Trimming took 7 bases from V and 6 from J, leaving 11 bases between them. Germline V gene data show CDR1 as KGHDR and CDR2 as SFDVKD. This CDR3 spans 13 amino acids. CDR3 loop: CATSSGAPGELFF. Written as DNA, the CDR3 is TGTGCCACCAGCTCAGGTGCTCCCGGGGAGCTGTTTTTT.

The J gene is TRBJ1-4, the V gene TRBV28; D is unclear. The CDR3 runs 16 residues. V was cut by 2 bases and J by 2 bases, with 12 bases left in between. Per the germline V gene, CDR1 is MDHEN and CDR2 is SYDVKM. CDR3 in DNA: TGTGCCAGCAGTTTAGGTACAACGGCCACTAATGAAAAACTGTTTTTT. Its protein product is CASSLGTTATNEKLFF.

This sequence joins TRBV5-6 and TRBJ2-7; TRBD2 is a possible D gene (5 bases). This CDR3 comprises 13 residues. The V and J ends lost 0 bases and 6 bases respectively, with 10 bases between them. CDR1 is SGHDT and CDR2 is YYEEEE in the germline V gene. CDR3 region: CASSLESRGEQYV. Here the CDR3 DNA reads TGTGCCAGCAGCTTGGAATCCCGGGGCGAGCAGTACGTC.

The chain couples TRBV2 to TRBJ1-6; 9 nucleotides align to TRBD1. The CDR3 sequence is 15 residues long. Germline assignment: CDR1 SNHLY and CDR2 FYNNEI. J gave up 9 bases and V 3 bases, and 6 bases lay outside the gene matches. The CDR3 is CASSDWTGAGSPLHF. CDR3 DNA: TGTGCCAGCAGTGACTGGACAGGGGCAGGTTCACCCCTCCACTTT.

The rearrangement links TRBV28 to TRBJ1-1; TRBD1 agrees at 7 bases. In germline, CDR1 is MDHEN, CDR2 SYDVKM. V shed 7 bases, J shed 1 base, and the junction held 9 bases outside the gene matches. The CDR3 totals 15 residues. The CDR3 sequence: CASNLPGTANTEAFF. CDR3 in DNA: TGTGCCAGCAACTTACCCGGGACAGCGAACACTGAAGCTTTCTTT.

V usage is TRBV18 and J usage is TRBJ2-3; a weak D match, TRBD2 (6 bases). Germline V gives CDR1 KGHSH, CDR2 LQKENI. The CDR3 consists of 14 residues. V was cut by 3 bases and J by 3 bases, with 10 bases left in between. The DNA of the CDR3 is TGTGCCAGCTCACCCGGGCTAGCGACAGATACGCAGTATTTT. Its protein product is CASSPGLATDTQYF.

This rearrangement joins TRBV11-2 to TRBJ2-1, with D hard to call. The CDR3 length is 11 residues. Germline V CDR1 and CDR2: SGHAT, FQNNGV. Trimming cost V 5 bases and J 2 bases, with 1 base left between them. The CDR3 region has the DNA TGTGCCAGCAGCCCCTACAATGAGCAGTTCTTC. Amino acids: CASSPYNEQFF.

This rearrangement joins TRBV18 to TRBJ1-1; TRBD1 matches at 8 bases. V dropped 3 bases and J dropped 1; count of bases not matched to a gene: 4. The germline V gene encodes CDR1 KGHSH and CDR2 LQKENI. The CDR3 length is 15 residues. CDR3 DNA sequence: TGTGCCAGCTCACCCGGACAGGGAGGGAACACTGAAGCTTTCTTT. Protein sequence: CASSPGQGGNTEAFF.

The chain employs TRBV7-8 and TRBJ2-3; 14 bases fit TRBD2. The CDR3 runs 17 residues. From germline, CDR1 is SGHVS and CDR2 FQNEAQ. The junction had 4 bases not matched to a gene; V was cut back by 3 bases and J by 2 bases. In nucleotides, the CDR3 is TGTGCCAGCAGCTTTCGACTAGCGGGGGGGAACACAGATACGCAGTATTTT. Protein product: CASSFRLAGGNTDTQYF. The complete variable domain, with remaining parts taken from reference TRBV7-8 and TRBJ2-3, reads GAGVSQSPRYKVAKRGQDVALRCDPISGHVSLFWYQQALGQGPEFLTYFQNEAQLDKSGLPSDRFFAERPEGSVSTLKIQRTQQEDSAVYLCASSFRLAGGNTDTQYFGPGTRLTVL.

The chain carries TRBV2 and TRBJ1-5; TRBD1 might be the D (5 bases). The CDR3 has 16 amino acids. Between the trimmed V and J ends, which lost 6 bases and 1 base, there was a span of 16 bases. Germline V lookup: CDR1 SNHLY, CDR2 FYNNEI. The CDR3 DNA reads as TGTGCCAGCAGGGGGGGGAACACCGTAAGCAATCAGCCCCAGCATTTT. This translates into CASRGGNTVSNQPQHF.

The chain couples TRBV9 to TRBJ2-3; 12 bases line up with TRBD2. CDR1 and CDR2 from the germline V gene are SGDLS and YYNGEE. The V segment lost 2 bases and the J segment 6 bases; nucleotides outside the gene matches: 7. This CDR3 spans 16 amino acids. The CDR3, as DNA: TGTGCCAGCAGCGTGACTAGCGGGGGTTTCATGGATACGCAGTATTTT. Protein product: CASSVTSGGFMDTQYF.

The chain has TRBV7-9 and TRBJ2-5; D may be TRBD2 (7 bases). V was trimmed by 3 bases and J by 6 bases, leaving 17 bases between them. This CDR3 is 15 amino acids long. Germline V CDR1 and CDR2: SEHNR, FQNEAQ (reference sequence). The CDR3 region has the DNA TGTGCCAGCAGCTTGGTCGGGGGGCCAAAAAAGACCCAGTACTTC. Translating gives CASSLVGGPKKTQYF.

The rearrangement joins TRBV4-3 to TRBJ1-5; the D is unclear. The CDR3 is 13 residues long. The germline V and J ends were trimmed by 0 bases and 7 bases, with 7 bases remaining between them. The germline V gene encodes CDR1 LGHNA and CDR2 YSLEER. CDR3 sequence (DNA): TGCGCCAGCAGCCAAGAGGCGCAGCAGCCCCAGCATTTT. It specifies CASSQEAQQPQHF.

The CDR3: CASSLWEGSQPQHF. CDR3 nucleotide sequence: TGTGCCAGCAGTCTATGGGAAGGAAGTCAGCCCCAGCATTTT. The chain joins TRBV6-2 or TRBV6-3 to TRBJ1-5; no firm D call. This CDR3 spans 14 amino acids. V was pared by 5 bases and J by 6 bases, with 14 bases between. Germline lookup yields CDR1 MNHEY and CDR2 SVGEGT.

The genes are TRBV4-3 and TRBJ1-1; D perhaps matches TRBD1 (6 bases). The CDR3 length is 15 residues. V was trimmed by 0 bases and J by 4 bases, leaving 12 bases between them. Germline CDR1 reads LGHNA; CDR2 reads YSLEER. For the CDR3, the DNA is TGCGCCAGCAGCCAAGAGGGAACAGGGCGCACTGAAGCTTTCTTT. Its translation: CASSQEGTGRTEAFF.